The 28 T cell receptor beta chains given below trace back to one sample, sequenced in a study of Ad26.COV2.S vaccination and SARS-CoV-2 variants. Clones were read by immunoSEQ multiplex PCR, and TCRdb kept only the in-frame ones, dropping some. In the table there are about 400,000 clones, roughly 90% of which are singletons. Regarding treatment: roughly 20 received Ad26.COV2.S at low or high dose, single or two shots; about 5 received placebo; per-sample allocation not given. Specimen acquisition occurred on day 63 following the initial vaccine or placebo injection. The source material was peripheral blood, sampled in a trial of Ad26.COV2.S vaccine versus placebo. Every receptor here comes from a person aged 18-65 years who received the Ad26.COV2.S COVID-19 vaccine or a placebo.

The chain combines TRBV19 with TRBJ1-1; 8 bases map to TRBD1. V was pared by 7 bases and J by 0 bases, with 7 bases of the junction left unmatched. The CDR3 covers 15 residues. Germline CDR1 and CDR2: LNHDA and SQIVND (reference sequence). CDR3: CASNYMDRVNTEAFF. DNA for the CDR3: TGTGCCAGTAATTATATGGACAGGGTGAACACTGAAGCTTTCTTT.

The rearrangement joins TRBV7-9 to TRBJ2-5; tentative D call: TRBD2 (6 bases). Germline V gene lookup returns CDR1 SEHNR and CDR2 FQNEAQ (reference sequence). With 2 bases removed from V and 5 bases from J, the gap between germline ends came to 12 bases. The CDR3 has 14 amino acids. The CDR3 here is CASSLKTEGETQYF. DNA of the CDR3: TGTGCCAGCAGCTTAAAAACGGAGGGGGAGACCCAGTACTTC.

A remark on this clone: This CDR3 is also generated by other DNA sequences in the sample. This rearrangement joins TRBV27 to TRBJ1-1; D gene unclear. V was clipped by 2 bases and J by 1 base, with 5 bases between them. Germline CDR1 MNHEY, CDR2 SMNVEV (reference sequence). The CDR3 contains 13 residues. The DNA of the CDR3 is TGTGCCAGCAGTTTAAGACAGAACACTGAAGCTTTCTTT. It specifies CASSLRQNTEAFF.

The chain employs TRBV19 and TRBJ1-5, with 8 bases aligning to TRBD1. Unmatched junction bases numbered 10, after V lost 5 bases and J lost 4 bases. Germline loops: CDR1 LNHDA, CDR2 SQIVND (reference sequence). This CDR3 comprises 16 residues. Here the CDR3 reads CASSSPDRGWNQPQHF. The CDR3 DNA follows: TGTGCCAGTAGTTCGCCTGACAGGGGATGGAATCAGCCCCAGCATTTT.

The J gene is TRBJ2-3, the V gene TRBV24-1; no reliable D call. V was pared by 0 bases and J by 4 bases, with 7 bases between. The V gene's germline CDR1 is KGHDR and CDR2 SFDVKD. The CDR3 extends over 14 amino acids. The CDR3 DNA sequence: TGTGCCACCAGTGATTTGGACATTCCAGATACGCAGTATTTT. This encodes CATSDLDIPDTQYF.

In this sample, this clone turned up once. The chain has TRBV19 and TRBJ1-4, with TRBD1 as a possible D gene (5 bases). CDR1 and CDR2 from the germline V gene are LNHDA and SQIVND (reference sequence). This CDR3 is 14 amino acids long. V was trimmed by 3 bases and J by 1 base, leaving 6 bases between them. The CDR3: CASSMTVTNEKLFF. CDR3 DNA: TGTGCCAGTAGTATGACAGTAACTAATGAAAAACTGTTTTTT.

CDR3 in DNA: TGCGCCAGCAGCTTCGGGGGACAGAATCAGCCCCAGCATTTT. It specifies CASSFGGQNQPQHF. V gene TRBV5-1 combines with J gene TRBJ1-5; 7 nucleotides agree with TRBD1. Germline CDR1 reads SGHRS; CDR2 reads YFSETQ. The CDR3 has 14 amino acids. J gave up 4 bases and V 2 bases, and 3 bases lay outside the gene matches.

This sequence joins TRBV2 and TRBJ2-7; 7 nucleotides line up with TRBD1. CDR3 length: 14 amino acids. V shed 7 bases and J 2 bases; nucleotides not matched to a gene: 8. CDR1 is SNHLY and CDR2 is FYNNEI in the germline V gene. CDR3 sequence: CASTRDSRTYEQYF. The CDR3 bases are TGTGCCAGCACTCGGGACAGTCGGACCTACGAGCAGTACTTC.

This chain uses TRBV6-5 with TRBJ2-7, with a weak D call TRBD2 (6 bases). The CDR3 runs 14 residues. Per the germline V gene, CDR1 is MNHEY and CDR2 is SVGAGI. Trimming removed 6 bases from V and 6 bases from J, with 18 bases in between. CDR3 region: CASSRSGSPAEQYF. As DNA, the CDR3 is TGTGCCAGCAGCCGTAGCGGCTCTCCTGCCGAGCAGTACTTC.

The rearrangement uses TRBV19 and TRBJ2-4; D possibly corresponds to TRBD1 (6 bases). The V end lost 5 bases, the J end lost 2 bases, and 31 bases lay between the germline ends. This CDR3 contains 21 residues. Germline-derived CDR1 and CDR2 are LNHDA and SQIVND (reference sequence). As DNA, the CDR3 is TGTGCCAGTAGTTTTCGGCCCCGGGACACCTTGAATACCGGGACCAAAAACATTCAGTACTTC. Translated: CASSFRPRDTLNTGTKNIQYF. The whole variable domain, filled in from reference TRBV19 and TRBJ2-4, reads DGGITQSPKYLFRKEGQNVTLSCEQNLNHDAMYWYRQDPGQGLRLIYYSQIVNDFQKGDIAEGYSVSREKKESFPLTVTSAQKNPTAFYLCASSFRPRDTLNTGTKNIQYFGAGTRLSVL.

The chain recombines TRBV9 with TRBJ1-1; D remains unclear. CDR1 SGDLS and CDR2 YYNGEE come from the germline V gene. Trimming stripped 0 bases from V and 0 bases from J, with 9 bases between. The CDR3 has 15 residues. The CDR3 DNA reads TGTGCCAGCAGCGTAGAAGACGGGATGAACACTGAAGCTTTCTTT. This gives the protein CASSVEDGMNTEAFF.

CDR3 sequence reads: CAWNEGGSSYNSPLHF. Here the CDR3 DNA reads TGTGCCTGGAACGAGGGGGGCAGCTCCTATAATTCACCCCTCCACTTT. The chain employs TRBV30 and TRBJ1-6; D might be TRBD1 (6 bases). The CDR3 has 16 residues. Trimming removed 4 bases from V and 0 bases from J, with 13 bases in between. The V gene's germline CDR1 is GTSNPN and CDR2 SVGIG (reference sequence).

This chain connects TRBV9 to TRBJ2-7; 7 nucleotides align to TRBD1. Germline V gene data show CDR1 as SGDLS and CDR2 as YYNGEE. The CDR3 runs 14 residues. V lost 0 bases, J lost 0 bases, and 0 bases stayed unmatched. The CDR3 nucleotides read TGTGCCAGCAGCGTAGAGGGGGCCTCCTACGAGCAGTACTTC. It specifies CASSVEGASYEQYF.

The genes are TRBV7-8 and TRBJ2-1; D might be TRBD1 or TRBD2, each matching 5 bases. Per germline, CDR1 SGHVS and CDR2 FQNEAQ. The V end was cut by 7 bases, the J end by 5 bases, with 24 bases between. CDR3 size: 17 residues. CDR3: CASTSPLGVGGNNEQFF. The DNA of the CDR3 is TGTGCCAGCACCTCACCTTTGGGGGTTGGGGGAAACAATGAGCAGTTCTTC.

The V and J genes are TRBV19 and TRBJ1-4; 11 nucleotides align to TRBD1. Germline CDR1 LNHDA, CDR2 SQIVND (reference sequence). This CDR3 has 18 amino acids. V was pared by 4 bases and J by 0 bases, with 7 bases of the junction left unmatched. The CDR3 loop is CASSTPGTGGATNEKLFF. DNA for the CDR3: TGTGCCAGTAGTACCCCCGGGACAGGGGGTGCAACTAATGAAAAACTGTTTTTT.

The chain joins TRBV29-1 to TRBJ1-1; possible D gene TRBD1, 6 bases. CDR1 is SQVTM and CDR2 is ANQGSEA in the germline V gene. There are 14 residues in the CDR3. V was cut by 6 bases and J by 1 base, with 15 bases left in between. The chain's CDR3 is CSVKGGDSNTEAFF. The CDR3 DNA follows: TGCAGCGTCAAAGGGGGGGATTCGAACACTGAAGCTTTCTTT.

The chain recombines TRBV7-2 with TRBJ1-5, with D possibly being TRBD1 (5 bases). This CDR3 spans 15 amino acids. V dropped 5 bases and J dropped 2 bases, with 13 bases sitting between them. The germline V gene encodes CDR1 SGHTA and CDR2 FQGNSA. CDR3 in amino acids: CASSPGSGGNQPQHF. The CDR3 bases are TGTGCCAGCAGCCCGGGTTCGGGGGGCAATCAGCCCCAGCATTTT.

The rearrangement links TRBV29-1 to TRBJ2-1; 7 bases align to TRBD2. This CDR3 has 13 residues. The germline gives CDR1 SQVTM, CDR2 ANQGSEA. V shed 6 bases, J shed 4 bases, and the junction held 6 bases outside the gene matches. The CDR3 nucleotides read TGCAGCGTAGTAAGCGGGGTATACAATGAGCAGTTCTTC. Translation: CSVVSGVYNEQFF.

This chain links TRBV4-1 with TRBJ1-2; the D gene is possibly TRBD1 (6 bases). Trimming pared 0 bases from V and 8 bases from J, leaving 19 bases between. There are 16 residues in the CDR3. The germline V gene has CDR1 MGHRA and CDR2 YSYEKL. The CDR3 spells CASSQDDMVGGGGYTF. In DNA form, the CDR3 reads TGCGCCAGCAGCCAAGATGACATGGTGGGGGGCGGAGGCTACACCTTC.

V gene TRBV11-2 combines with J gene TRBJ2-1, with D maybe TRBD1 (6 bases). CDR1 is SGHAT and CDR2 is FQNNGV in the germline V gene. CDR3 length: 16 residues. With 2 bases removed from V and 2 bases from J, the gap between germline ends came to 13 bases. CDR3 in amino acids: CASSLIRGATYNEQFF. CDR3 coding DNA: TGTGCCAGCAGCTTAATCAGGGGCGCAACCTACAATGAGCAGTTCTTC.

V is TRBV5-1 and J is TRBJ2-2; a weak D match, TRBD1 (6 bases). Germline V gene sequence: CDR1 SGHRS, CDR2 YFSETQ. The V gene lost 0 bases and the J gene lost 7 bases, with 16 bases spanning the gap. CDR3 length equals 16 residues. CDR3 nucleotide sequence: TGCGCCAGCAGCTTGGGCTCAGGGGTCATTGTCGGGGAGCTGTTTTTT. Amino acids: CASSLGSGVIVGELFF. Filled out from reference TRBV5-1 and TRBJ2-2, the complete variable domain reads KAGVTQTPRYLIKTRGQQVTLSCSPISGHRSVSWYQQTPGQGLQFLFEYFSETQRNKGNFPGRFSGRQFSNSRSEMNVSTLELGDSALYLCASSLGSGVIVGELFFGEGSRLTVL.

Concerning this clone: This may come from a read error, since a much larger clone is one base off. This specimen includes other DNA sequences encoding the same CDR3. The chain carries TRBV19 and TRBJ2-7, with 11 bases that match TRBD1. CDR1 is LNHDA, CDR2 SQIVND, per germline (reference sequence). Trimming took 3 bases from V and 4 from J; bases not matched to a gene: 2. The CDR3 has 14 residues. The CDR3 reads CASSIGTGGYEQYF. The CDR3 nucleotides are TGTGCCAGTAGTATCGGGACAGGGGGGTACGAGCAGTACTTC. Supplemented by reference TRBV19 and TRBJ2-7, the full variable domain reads DGGITQSPKYLFRKEGQNVTLSCEQNLNHDAMYWYRQDPGQGLRLIYYSQIVNDFQKGDIAEGYSVSREKKESFPLTVTSAQKNPTAFYLCASSIGTGGYEQYFGPGTRLTVT.

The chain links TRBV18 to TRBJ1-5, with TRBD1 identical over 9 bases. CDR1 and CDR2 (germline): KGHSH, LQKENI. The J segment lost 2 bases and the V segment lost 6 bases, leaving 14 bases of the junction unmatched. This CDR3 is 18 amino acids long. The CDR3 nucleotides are TGTGCCAGCTCTCCCGATCAACAACAGGGGGCGGGCAATCAGCCCCAGCATTTT. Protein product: CASSPDQQQGAGNQPQHF. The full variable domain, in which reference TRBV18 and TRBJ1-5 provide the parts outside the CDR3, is NAGVMQNPRHLVRRRGQEARLRCSPMKGHSHVYWYRQLPEEGLKFMVYLQKENIIDESGMPKERFSAEFPKEGPSILRIQQVVRGDSAAYFCASSPDQQQGAGNQPQHFGDGTRLSIL.

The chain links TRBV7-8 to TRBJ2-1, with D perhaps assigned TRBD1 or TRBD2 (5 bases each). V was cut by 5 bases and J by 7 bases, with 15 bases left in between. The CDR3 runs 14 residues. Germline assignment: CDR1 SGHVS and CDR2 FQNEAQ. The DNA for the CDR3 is TGTGCCAGCAGCCCTCCGGACTGGGGGAATGAGCAGTTCTTC. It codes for CASSPPDWGNEQFF. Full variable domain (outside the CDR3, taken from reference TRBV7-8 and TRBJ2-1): GAGVSQSPRYKVAKRGQDVALRCDPISGHVSLFWYQQALGQGPEFLTYFQNEAQLDKSGLPSDRFFAERPEGSVSTLKIQRTQQEDSAVYLCASSPPDWGNEQFFGPGTRLTVL.

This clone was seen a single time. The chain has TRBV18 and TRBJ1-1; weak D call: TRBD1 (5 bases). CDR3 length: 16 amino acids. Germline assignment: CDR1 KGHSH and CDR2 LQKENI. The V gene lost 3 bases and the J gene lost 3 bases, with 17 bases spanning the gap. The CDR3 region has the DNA TGTGCCAGCTCACCTCTCTACGCGGGGGAAGACACTGAAGCTTTCTTT. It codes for CASSPLYAGEDTEAFF.

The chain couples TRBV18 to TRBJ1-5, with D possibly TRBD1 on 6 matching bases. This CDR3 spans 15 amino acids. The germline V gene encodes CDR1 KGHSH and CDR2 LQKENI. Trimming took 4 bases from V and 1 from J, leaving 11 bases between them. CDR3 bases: TGTGCCAGCTCACAGGTAGGGGGAAGCAATCAGCCCCAGCATTTT. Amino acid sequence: CASSQVGGSNQPQHF.

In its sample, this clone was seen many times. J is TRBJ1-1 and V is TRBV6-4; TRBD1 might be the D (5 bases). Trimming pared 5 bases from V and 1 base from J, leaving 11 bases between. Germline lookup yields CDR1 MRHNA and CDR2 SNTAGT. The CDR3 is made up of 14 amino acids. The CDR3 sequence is CASSTTEGNTEAFF. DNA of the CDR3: TGTGCCAGCAGTACGACAGAGGGGAACACTGAAGCTTTCTTT.

The CDR3 loop reads CAYLWTEGNSPLHF. CDR3 in DNA: TGTGCCTACCTGTGGACAGAGGGTAATTCACCCCTCCACTTT. V usage is TRBV30 and J usage is TRBJ1-6; D may be TRBD1 (6 bases). This CDR3 comprises 14 residues. Germline V gene lookup returns CDR1 GTSNPN and CDR2 SVGIG (reference sequence). Between the trimmed V and J ends, which lost 7 bases and 6 bases, there was a span of 16 bases.